These T cell receptor beta chains were read from a single sample in a study of cytomegalovirus exposure and HLA in healthy donors. Clones were read by immunoSEQ multiplex PCR, and TCRdb kept only the in-frame ones, dropping some. This table holds roughly 130,000 clones, over 75% found once. Sequencing was done on a sample of PBMCs. These receptor sequences come from a woman aged 40 to 55 in good health and CMV-seropositive. Both conserved end residues are part of each CDR3. A D gene is named only where the DNA matches it firmly. Rows may omit the clone size; those that give it use once, few, many or a size class.

cdr3_aa cdr3_nt clone_size j_call v_call d_call
CSEGWTDEQFF TGCAGCGAAGGATGGACTGATGAGCAGTTCTTC NA TRBJ2-1 TRBV29-1 NA
CASSLLTSGRFETQYF TGTGCCAGCAGCTTACTTACTAGCGGGAGATTTGAGACCCAGTACTTC NA TRBJ2-5 TRBV7-8 TRBD2
CSADQGQGSSYEQYF TGCAGCGCTGACCAGGGACAGGGGTCCTCCTACGAGCAGTACTTC NA TRBJ2-7 TRBV29-1 TRBD1
CASSPPADRVNTEAFF TGTGCCAGCAGCCCACCGGCGGACAGGGTGAACACTGAAGCTTTCTTT once TRBJ1-1 TRBV7-9 TRBD1
CASSLGSGQRSYGYTF TGTGCCAGCAGCTTAGGTTCGGGACAGAGATCCTATGGCTACACCTTC once TRBJ1-2 TRBV13 TRBD1
CASSAGGGQQETQYF TGTGCCAGCAGCGCCGGTGGAGGACAGCAAGAGACCCAGTACTTC NA TRBJ2-5 TRBV7-9 NA
CASSLGGVSYNEQFF TGTGCCAGCAGCTTAGGCGGCGTGTCCTACAATGAGCAGTTCTTC NA TRBJ2-1 TRBV7-9 NA
CASSHREGNTEAFF TGTGCCAGCAGCCACCGGGAGGGGAACACTGAAGCTTTCTTT NA TRBJ1-1 TRBV7-8 NA
CATGGGITDTQYF TGTGCCACCGGGGGGGGGATCACAGATACGCAGTATTTT NA TRBJ2-3 TRBV15 TRBD2
CASTSTGGSEKLFF TGTGCCAGTACTTCGACAGGGGGAAGTGAAAAACTGTTTTTT NA TRBJ1-4 TRBV19 TRBD1
CASSSSGSTDTQYF TGTGCCAGCAGTTCTAGTGGGAGCACAGATACGCAGTATTTT NA TRBJ2-3 TRBV5-8 NA
CASSMRSGSRTDTQYF TGTGCCAGCAGTATGAGAAGCGGGAGTAGGACAGATACGCAGTATTTT NA TRBJ2-3 TRBV27 TRBD2
CSVPRGGGETQYF TGCAGCGTTCCGCGGGGGGGAGGGGAGACCCAGTACTTC once TRBJ2-5 TRBV29-1 TRBD2
CASSLKGHGDYEQYF TGTGCCAGCAGCTTGAAGGGACACGGGGACTACGAGCAGTACTTC few TRBJ2-7 TRBV5-4 NA
CASSVGQGKNYEQYF TGTGCCAGCAGCGTCGGTCAGGGCAAAAACTACGAGCAGTACTTC NA TRBJ2-7 TRBV9 NA
CASSLTGTVLTGELFF TGTGCCAGCAGCTTAACCGGGACAGTTCTTACCGGGGAGCTGTTTTTT NA TRBJ2-2 TRBV7-9 TRBD1
CATSSQLPGKGAANEKLFF TGTGCCACCAGCAGTCAGCTTCCCGGAAAGGGGGCGGCTAATGAAAAACTGTTTTTT NA TRBJ1-4 TRBV15 TRBD1
CASSPTSGRNTGELFF TGTGCCAGCAGTCCCACTAGCGGGAGGAACACCGGGGAGCTGTTTTTT NA TRBJ2-2 TRBV2 TRBD2
CASSLNGGAKDTQYF TGTGCCAGCAGCTTAAACGGGGGGGCCAAAGATACGCAGTATTTT NA TRBJ2-3 TRBV7-3 TRBD2
CASSQDNQGNFVYGYTF TGTGCCAGCAGCCAAGATAACCAGGGTAATTTCGTCTATGGCTACACCTTC NA TRBJ1-2 TRBV4-2 NA
CASSPGLAVAGELFF TGTGCCAGCAGCCCGGGGCTAGCGGTAGCCGGGGAGCTGTTTTTT NA TRBJ2-2 TRBV7-3 TRBD2
CASSNAGGNTEELFF TGTGCCAGCAGCAATGCGGGGGGGAACACCGAGGAGCTGTTTTTT NA TRBJ2-2 TRBV21-1 NA
CASSWGAGDYGYTF TGTGCCAGCAGTTGGGGGGCGGGGGACTATGGCTACACCTTC once TRBJ1-2 TRBV27 NA
CASSSGQGIYGYTF TGTGCCAGCAGCTCGGGACAGGGGATCTATGGCTACACCTTC NA TRBJ1-2 TRBV5-4 TRBD1